The clone carrying this T cell receptor beta chain has a count of ten or more. Its antigen is undetermined. The data stem from a study of CD8 T cells in ankylosing spondylitis. General study results and limits: Earlier literature documents some of the motif variants in reactive arthritis synovial fluid and blood. Reportedly, disease-linked clones are significantly enriched in ankylosing spondylitis patients' matched synovial fluid.

Preparation of TCR beta libraries was done by quantitative 5'-RACE with molecular barcodes. TCRdb recomputed calls from the 5' RACE reads with MiXCR, one row per CDR3 protein. The data show over 95,000 distinct CDR3 sequences, about 7.7% seen once. The CDR3 sequence is 16 residues long. The germline CDR1 and CDR2 sequences are KGHSH and LQKENI. Trimming left V 2 bases short and J 0 bases short, with 11 bases between. The gene calls are TRBV18 and TRBJ2-1; D might be TRBD1 (6 bases). The TCR was taken from a male donor with ankylosing spondylitis or in good health (not recorded which). Sequenced material: blood, either unsorted or a sorted T cell fraction (not recorded which). The CDR3 loop is CASSPLQGSSYNEQFF. CDR3 DNA sequence: TGTGCCAGCTCACCATTGCAGGGGAGCTCCTACAATGAGCAGTTCTTC.